This TCR beta chain is from a study of T cells in Graves' hyperthyroidism and ophthalmopathy. This clonotype showed up just once. Its antigen is not identified. This CDR3 comprises 12 residues. Looked up from germline, CDR1 is SQVTM and CDR2 is ANQGSEA. With 7 bases removed from V and 5 bases from J, the gap between germline ends came to 14 bases. Broader study findings: Stable hyperthyroidism and ophthalmopathy were separated using 13 V-J signatures.

The PBMCs were taken from under 12 ml of fresh peripheral blood. TCR beta CDR3 regions were amplified from RNA transcripts. HTBI primers drove first-round RT-PCR of the TCR CDR3. MiXCR was run by TCRdb on the multiplex PCR reads, yielding one entry per CDR3 protein. The sample has about 99,000 distinct CDR3 sequences; less than 55% are singletons. The clonotype was recovered from a man between 35 and 55 years old with Graves' hyperthyroidism. The chain couples TRBV29-1 to TRBJ1-1; no clear D gene. Sequenced sample: blood. As DNA, the CDR3 is TGCAGCGCTCTTGCTGGGCAGACTGAAGCTTTCTTT. Translating gives CSALAGQTEAFF.